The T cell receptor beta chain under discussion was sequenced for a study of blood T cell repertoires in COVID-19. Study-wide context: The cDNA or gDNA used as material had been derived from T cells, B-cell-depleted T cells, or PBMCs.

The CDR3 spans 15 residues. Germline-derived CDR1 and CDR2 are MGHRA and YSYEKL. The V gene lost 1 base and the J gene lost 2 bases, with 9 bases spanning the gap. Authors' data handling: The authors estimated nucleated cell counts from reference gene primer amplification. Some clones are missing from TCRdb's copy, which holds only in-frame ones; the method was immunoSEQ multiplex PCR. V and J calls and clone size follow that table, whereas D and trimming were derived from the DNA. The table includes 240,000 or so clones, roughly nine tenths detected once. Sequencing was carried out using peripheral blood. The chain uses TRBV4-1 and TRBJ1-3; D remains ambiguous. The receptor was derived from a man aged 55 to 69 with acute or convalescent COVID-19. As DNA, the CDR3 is TGCGCCAGCAGCCAAGGCCTTATAGCTGGAAACACCATATATTTT. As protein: CASSQGLIAGNTIYF.